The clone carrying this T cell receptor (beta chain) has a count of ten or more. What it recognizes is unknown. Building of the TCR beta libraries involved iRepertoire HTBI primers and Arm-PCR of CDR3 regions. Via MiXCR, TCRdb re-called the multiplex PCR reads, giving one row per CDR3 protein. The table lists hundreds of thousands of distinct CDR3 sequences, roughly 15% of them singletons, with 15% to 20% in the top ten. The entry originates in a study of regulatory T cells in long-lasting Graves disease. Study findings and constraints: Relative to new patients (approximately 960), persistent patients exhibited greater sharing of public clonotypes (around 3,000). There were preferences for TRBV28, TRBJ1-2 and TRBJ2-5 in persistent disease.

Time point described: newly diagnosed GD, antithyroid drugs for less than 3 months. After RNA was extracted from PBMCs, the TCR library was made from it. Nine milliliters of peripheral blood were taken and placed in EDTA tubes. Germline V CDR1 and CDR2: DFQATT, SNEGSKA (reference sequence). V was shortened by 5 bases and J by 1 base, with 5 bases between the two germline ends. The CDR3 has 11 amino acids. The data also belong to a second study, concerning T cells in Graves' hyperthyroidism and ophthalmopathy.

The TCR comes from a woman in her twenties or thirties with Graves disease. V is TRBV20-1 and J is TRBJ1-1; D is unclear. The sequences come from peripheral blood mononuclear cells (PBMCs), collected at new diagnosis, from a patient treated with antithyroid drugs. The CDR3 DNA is TGCAGTGCTGAGGAGAACACTGAAGCTTTCTTT. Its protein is CSAEENTEAFF.